Below, one T cell receptor beta chain is given with its context. Its antigen is not yet known. No much larger clonotype is one base removed from it; base qualities were not supplied. This specimen belongs to a study of chemoradiotherapy in HPV16-positive cancers (dated by TCRdb to the early 2020s). About the study as a whole: Candidate HPV-specific T-cell clones and common TCR motifs were defined by functional T-cell assays performed on cells from two HPV16-positive patients. The study set out to ask whether T-cell immunity against the HPV oncoproteins E6 and E7 changes over the course of chemoradiotherapy and whether that immunity affects survival. The candidate HPV-specific TCRs and motifs were then tracked in TCR repertoires from over 85 patients with HPV-related cancers. Beyond this particular receptor, the publication reports: The functional definition of HPV-specific T cells came from only a couple of HPV16-positive patients, and the survival association was reported for HPV16-positive patients. Expansion of candidate HPV-specific clones and E7-related TCR motifs was observed in the tumor microenvironment during treatment, whereas no such expansion was observed for non-HPV-specific T cells. In HPV16-positive patients, expansion of HPV-responsive T cells during chemoradiotherapy was associated with improved recurrence-free survival.

The germline V gene yields SGDLS for CDR1 and YYNGEE for CDR2. V drops 2 bases and J drops 0 bases, leaving 10 bases in between. The CDR3 starts with the cysteine, ends with the phenylalanine, and has 15 residues. Only the CDR3 DNA stays, 45 bases, in frame from base 1. Repertoires were sampled repeatedly over the course of chemoradiotherapy so that clonal expansion in the tumor microenvironment could be followed. The library was built by means of the immunoSEQ multiplex PCR assay. In TCRdb, the immuneACCESS table is reduced to in-frame sequences with V and J assigned. These tables do not hold every clone; where another copy was compared, an unresolved V gene accounts for under half, and the others remain unexplained. Counted in this sample were roughly 34,000 clones; roughly 86% of them appeared once. The biggest ten clones account for approximately 2.3% of the sample.

Sequencing was performed on blood, taken from a patient who underwent chemoradiotherapy. This sequence originates from a human donor with HPV-associated anogenital cancer. Rearrangement joined TRBV9 to TRBJ2-3, with no confident D gene call. The CDR3 loop reads CASSVHPTSTDTQYF. The DNA reads TGTGCCAGCAGCGTTCATCCCACTAGCACAGATACGCAGTATTTT.